A single sample is the source of the 28 T cell receptor beta chains below, sequenced in a study of T-cell reconstitution after alpha-beta-depleted transplantation in children. TCRbeta library preparation incorporated unique molecular identifiers. TCRdb re-analysed the PCR reads in MiXCR, keeping a single row per CDR3 protein. The data show some 640,000 distinct CDR3 sequences, 16% seen once. The source was PBMCs from the stem cell graft donor, collected from the stem cell graft. The receptors come from a human donor who donated a stem cell graft to a child with acute myeloid leukemia.

This clonotype has a handful of counts. This chain joins TRBV7-2 and TRBJ1-2; perhaps TRBD1 as D (5 bases). The CDR3 extends over 16 amino acids. The germline V and J ends were trimmed by 1 base and 7 bases, with 19 bases remaining between them. Germline CDR1 is SGHTA and CDR2 is FQGNSA. Here the CDR3 DNA reads TGTGCCAGCAGCTTAGGCGACAGACGGGGGGGAGGTGGCTACACCTTC. Encoded protein: CASSLGDRRGGGGYTF.

This clonotype was recorded at least ten times. V and J are TRBV20-1 and TRBJ1-5; 8 bases match TRBD1. CDR3 length: 13 amino acids. V shed 6 bases and J 6 bases; nucleotides not matched to a gene: 7. The germline gives CDR1 DFQATT, CDR2 SNEGSKA (reference sequence). As DNA, the CDR3 is TGCAGTGCACTGCAGGGGGCGGGTCAGCCCCAGCATTTT. Translating it yields CSALQGAGQPQHF.

This clonotype showed up many times. The rearrangement links TRBV12-3 or TRBV12-4 to TRBJ1-2; D call uncertain. This CDR3 region has 14 residues. Trimming took off 3 bases at V and 1 base at J, with 9 bases between the two ends. CDR3 amino acids: CASSFRKFNYGYTF. The CDR3 nucleotides read TGTGCCAGCAGTTTTCGAAAATTTAACTATGGCTACACCTTC.

In its sample, this clonotype was seen a few times. The V gene is TRBV29-1, the J gene TRBJ2-3; TRBD2 matches 14 bases. This CDR3 is 16 amino acids long. Germline values: CDR1 SQVTM, CDR2 ANQGSEA. The V gene end was trimmed by 6 bases and the J gene end by 3 bases; junction bases not matched to a gene: 8. CDR3 in amino acids: CSVTSGGATGTDTQYF. The CDR3, as DNA: TGCAGCGTGACTAGCGGGGGGGCTACGGGAACAGATACGCAGTATTTT.

The chain uses TRBV20-1 and TRBJ1-1, with D possibly being TRBD1 (5 bases). V lost 8 bases, J lost 7 bases, and 14 bases lay in between. The germline CDR1 and CDR2 sequences are DFQATT and SNEGSKA (reference sequence). The CDR3 loop spans 11 amino acids. The CDR3 spells CSNSGPREAFF. The CDR3 nucleotides are TGCAGTAACTCGGGACCGCGTGAAGCTTTCTTT.

The table lists this clonotype with many counts. This chain links TRBV25-1 with TRBJ1-2; D is ambiguous. V was cut by 3 bases and J by 3 bases, with 14 bases left in between. Germline loops: CDR1 MGHDK, CDR2 SYGVNS. The CDR3 loop spans 15 amino acids. CDR3 coding DNA: TGTGCCAGCAGTGACGGAACGGGGAGGGACTATGGCTACACCTTC. It is translated as CASSDGTGRDYGYTF.

The J gene is TRBJ2-5, the V gene TRBV24-1; 7 bases are a match to TRBD1. Germline values: CDR1 KGHDR, CDR2 SFDVKD. V lost 5 bases to trimming and J lost 3 bases; unmatched junction nucleotides: 8. The CDR3 extends over 15 amino acids. The CDR3 coding sequence is TGTGCCACCAGTGCCCTCTCCGGGACAGAAGAGACCCAGTACTTC. Encoded protein: CATSALSGTEETQYF.

The rearrangement uses TRBV20-1 and TRBJ1-1; TRBD1 aligns across 8 bases. The germline CDR1 and CDR2 sequences are DFQATT and SNEGSKA (reference sequence). V lost 5 bases and J lost 0; bases outside the gene matches: 8. The CDR3 spans 15 residues. The CDR3 nucleotides are TGCAGTGCTCCCCGGGACAGGATAATGAACACTGAAGCTTTCTTT. Residues: CSAPRDRIMNTEAFF.

There are a few counts of this clonotype. In DNA, the CDR3 is TGTGCCAGCAGGTCAGATCCCATGAACACTGAAGCTTTCTTT. Translation: CASRSDPMNTEAFF. The chain has TRBV12-3 or TRBV12-4 and TRBJ1-1; the D is unclear. Trimming cost V 6 bases and J 0 bases, with 11 bases left between them. This CDR3 spans 14 amino acids.

To note about this clonotype: This may arise from a read error, as a much more abundant clone is one base away. The chain combines TRBV20-1 with TRBJ1-1; D uncertain. Looked up from germline, CDR1 is DFQATT and CDR2 is SNEGSKA (reference sequence). The CDR3 is 11 amino acids. The ends were cut back, 7 bases at V and 12 bases at J, with 18 bases in the middle. The CDR3 sequence: CSGMSGRRTFF. In nucleotides, the CDR3 is TGCAGTGGGATGTCGGGAAGACGGACTTTCTTT.

This clonotype was seen a handful of times. The CDR3 protein is CSVVGEWGARGTGELFF. DNA of the CDR3: TGCAGCGTTGTTGGTGAATGGGGGGCTCGGGGCACCGGGGAGCTGTTTTTT. The rearrangement uses TRBV29-1 and TRBJ2-2, with D possibly called TRBD1 or TRBD2 (6 bases each). Germline CDR1 reads SQVTM; CDR2 reads ANQGSEA. CDR3 size: 17 residues. V dropped 4 bases and J dropped 4 bases, with 22 bases sitting between them.

On this clonotype: A single base separates this from a much larger clone, so it may be a read error. J is TRBJ1-1 and V is TRBV12-3 or TRBV12-4; D ambiguous. Trimming left V 4 bases short and J 8 bases short, with 14 bases between. This CDR3 is 13 amino acids long. The CDR3 nucleotides read TGTGCCAGCAGTTCGACCGGGAGAGGGGAAGCTTTCTTT. It encodes CASSSTGRGEAFF.

This clonotype was picked up many times. This chain joins TRBV10-3 and TRBJ2-7; D unresolved. Trimming left V 0 bases short and J 4 bases short, with 10 bases between. The CDR3 is made up of 14 amino acids. CDR1 and CDR2 from the germline V gene are ENHRY and SYGVKD. In nucleotides, the CDR3 is TGTGCCATCAGTGAGTCGTACAGCAGATACGAGCAGTACTTC. Amino acid sequence: CAISESYSRYEQYF.

This sequence joins TRBV6-1 and TRBJ1-5, with no clear D. The CDR3 length is 13 residues. Germline V gene lookup returns CDR1 MNHNS and CDR2 SASEGT. V dropped 5 bases and J dropped 5 bases, with 10 bases sitting between them. The CDR3 DNA is TGTGCCAGCAGTCTAGTTGTTGATCAGCCCCAGCATTTT. Translating gives CASSLVVDQPQHF.

This clonotype was detected ten times or more. The chain combines TRBV20-1 with TRBJ1-3, with D perhaps TRBD1 (6 bases). From germline, CDR1 is DFQATT and CDR2 SNEGSKA (reference sequence). The germline V and J ends were trimmed by 2 bases and 3 bases, with 11 bases remaining between them. The CDR3 is 14 residues long. This chain's CDR3 is CSARQGGHGNTIYF. The CDR3 region has the DNA TGCAGTGCTAGACAAGGGGGGCATGGAAACACCATATATTTT.

The table lists this clonotype with many counts. This chain uses TRBV7-9 with TRBJ1-1; no firm D call. Trimming pared 0 bases from V and 3 bases from J, leaving 5 bases between. Germline V gene data show CDR1 as SEHNR and CDR2 as FQNEAQ (reference sequence). The CDR3 spans 13 residues. DNA for the CDR3: TGTGCCAGCAGCTTAGCAAAGGACACTGAAGCTTTCTTT. Amino acids: CASSLAKDTEAFF.

The chain is built from TRBV7-2 and TRBJ2-1; 10 positions match TRBD2. Losses at the gene ends were 0 bases for V and 5 bases for J; bases not matched to a gene: 4. The CDR3 contains 16 residues. Germline CDR1 reads SGHTA; CDR2 reads FQGNSA. CDR3 amino acids: CASSLAVAGGDNEQFF. The DNA of the CDR3 is TGTGCCAGCAGCTTAGCGGTAGCGGGGGGCGACAATGAGCAGTTCTTC.

The V call is TRBV4-3, the J call TRBJ1-2; D is unresolved. Germline V gives CDR1 LGHNA, CDR2 YSLEER. V dropped 1 base and J dropped 4 bases, with 19 bases sitting between them. The CDR3 covers 17 residues. CDR3 sequence (DNA): TGCGCCAGCAGCCAAGCGGACTCCGGATTGACGATCTATGGCTACACCTTC. Translation gives CASSQADSGLTIYGYTF.

The chain uses TRBV7-2 and TRBJ2-3, with 7 bases lining up with TRBD1. Germline V gene sequence: CDR1 SGHTA, CDR2 FQGNSA. Unmatched junction bases numbered 8, after V lost 0 bases and J lost 5 bases. This CDR3 comprises 16 residues. The CDR3 DNA is TGTGCCAGCAGCTTAGCGGGGACAGCCTCTGTAGATACGCAGTATTTT. Translation: CASSLAGTASVDTQYF.

This clonotype was found many times. The chain has TRBV7-2 and TRBJ2-5, with TRBD2 matching 7 bases. This CDR3 contains 13 residues. Germline CDR1 and CDR2: SGHTA and FQGNSA. V gave up 5 bases and J gave up 10 bases; unmatched junction bases: 10. CDR3 region: CASSPAGRIDQYF. The CDR3 coding sequence is TGTGCCAGCAGCCCAGCGGGGCGTATTGACCAGTACTTC.

This clonotype was recorded many times. J is TRBJ2-1 and V is TRBV20-1; TRBD1 agrees at 7 bases. CDR3 length: 15 residues. The germline CDR1 and CDR2 sequences are DFQATT and SNEGSKA (reference sequence). V trimming: 4 bases; J trimming: 8 bases; junction bases outside the gene matches: 14. The chain's CDR3 is CSAMVVGGHFDEQFF. The CDR3 DNA reads as TGCAGTGCTATGGTGGTAGGGGGCCATTTCGATGAGCAGTTCTTC.

This clonotype was detected many times. This chain uses TRBV11-2 with TRBJ2-3; tentative D call: TRBD1 (6 bases). This CDR3 has 18 residues. V was pared by 2 bases and J by 2 bases, with 20 bases between. Germline assignment: CDR1 SGHAT and CDR2 FQNNGV. CDR3 nucleotide sequence: TGTGCCAGCAGCTTAAGGTTCATGGGACAACCTTCCACAGATACGCAGTATTTT. Its protein product is CASSLRFMGQPSTDTQYF.

V usage is TRBV7-9 and J usage is TRBJ2-2, with TRBD2 identical over 8 bases. Germline CDR1 is SEHNR and CDR2 is FQNEAQ (reference sequence). Losses at the gene ends were 4 bases for V and 2 bases for J; bases not matched to a gene: 6. The CDR3 contains 16 residues. CDR3 coding DNA: TGTGCCAGCAGCTCAACCTTAGCGGGAAACACCGGGGAGCTGTTTTTT. It translates to CASSSTLAGNTGELFF.

The J gene is TRBJ1-5, the V gene TRBV5-4; 10 nucleotides agree with TRBD1. Per the germline V gene, CDR1 is SGHNT and CDR2 is YYREEE (reference sequence). Trimming at V came to 3 bases and at J to 1 base, leaving 7 bases not matched to a gene. This CDR3 has 17 amino acids. CDR3 loop: CASSYGTGVLSNQPQHF. CDR3 DNA: TGTGCCAGCAGCTACGGGACAGGGGTTTTGAGCAATCAGCCCCAGCATTTT.

This CDR3 is CASSLEVGRGSDTQYF. DNA for the CDR3: TGTGCCAGCAGCCTAGAAGTTGGCAGGGGGTCGGATACGCAGTATTTT. The chain has TRBV7-6 and TRBJ2-3, with TRBD1 identical over 7 bases. Germline trimming cut 5 bases from V and 6 bases from J; bases unmatched to any gene: 14. This CDR3 comprises 16 residues. Germline V gives CDR1 SGHVS, CDR2 FNYEAQ.

This rearrangement joins TRBV5-1 to TRBJ2-5, with D perhaps assigned TRBD1 or TRBD2 (7 bases each). V lost 3 bases and J lost 5, with 17 bases in between. The CDR3 has 15 residues. Per the germline V gene, CDR1 is SGHRS and CDR2 is YFSETQ. CDR3 nucleotide sequence: TGCGCCAGCAGCTCCAACAGGGGAGGGTACGAGACCCAGTACTTC. This sequence encodes CASSSNRGGYETQYF.

This clonotype has a count of ten or more. The chain is built from TRBV15 and TRBJ2-7, with D tentatively TRBD2 (6 bases). This CDR3 region has 17 residues. Trimming took off 4 bases at V and 5 bases at J, with 24 bases between the two ends. Germline lookup yields CDR1 LNHNV and CDR2 YYDKDF (reference sequence). The DNA for the CDR3 is TGTGCCACCAGCACAGGGATACGGGGGACCTCTAACCACGAGCAGTACGTC. It yields the protein CATSTGIRGTSNHEQYV.

This clonotype came up a few times. DNA of the CDR3: TGCAGTGCTAGAGTAGGCGGGGGGACCCAAGAGACCCAGTACTTC. It yields the protein CSARVGGGTQETQYF. The chain links TRBV20-1 to TRBJ2-5; 8 nucleotides agree with TRBD2. Trimming at V came to 1 base and at J to 1 base, leaving 5 bases not matched to a gene. CDR3 length: 15 residues. The germline CDR1 and CDR2 sequences are DFQATT and SNEGSKA (reference sequence).